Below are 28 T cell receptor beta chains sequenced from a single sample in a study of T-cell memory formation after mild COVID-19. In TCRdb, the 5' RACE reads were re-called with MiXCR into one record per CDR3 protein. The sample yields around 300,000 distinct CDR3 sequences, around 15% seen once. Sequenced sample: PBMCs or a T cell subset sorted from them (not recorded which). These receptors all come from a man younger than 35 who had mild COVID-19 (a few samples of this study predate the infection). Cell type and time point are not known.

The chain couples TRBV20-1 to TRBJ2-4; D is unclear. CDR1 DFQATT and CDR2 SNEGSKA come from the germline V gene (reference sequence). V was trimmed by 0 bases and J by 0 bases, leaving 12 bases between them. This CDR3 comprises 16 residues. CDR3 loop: CSARDLQVRAKNIQYF. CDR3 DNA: TGCAGTGCTAGAGATCTCCAGGTCCGAGCCAAAAACATTCAGTACTTC.

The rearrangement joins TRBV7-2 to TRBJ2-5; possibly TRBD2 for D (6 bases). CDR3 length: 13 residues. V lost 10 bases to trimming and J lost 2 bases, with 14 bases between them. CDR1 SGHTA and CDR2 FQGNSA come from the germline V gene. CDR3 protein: CATRRGSQETQYF. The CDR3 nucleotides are TGTGCCACCCGGCGGGGTAGTCAAGAGACCCAGTACTTC.

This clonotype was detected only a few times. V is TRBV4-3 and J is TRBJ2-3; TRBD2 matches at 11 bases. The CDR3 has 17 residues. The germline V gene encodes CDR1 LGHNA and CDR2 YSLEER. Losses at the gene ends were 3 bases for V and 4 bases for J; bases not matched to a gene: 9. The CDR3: CASSQGPGLAAPDTQYF. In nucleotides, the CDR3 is TGCGCCAGCAGCCAGGGACCGGGACTAGCGGCGCCAGATACGCAGTATTTT.

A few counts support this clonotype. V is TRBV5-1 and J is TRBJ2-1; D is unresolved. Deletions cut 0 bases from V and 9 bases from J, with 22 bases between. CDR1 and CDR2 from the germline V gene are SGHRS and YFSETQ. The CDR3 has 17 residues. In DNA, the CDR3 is TGCGCCAGCAGCTTGGCAGTCTCCGGGCCCTCCGAGAGTGAGCAGTTCTTC. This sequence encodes CASSLAVSGPSESEQFF.

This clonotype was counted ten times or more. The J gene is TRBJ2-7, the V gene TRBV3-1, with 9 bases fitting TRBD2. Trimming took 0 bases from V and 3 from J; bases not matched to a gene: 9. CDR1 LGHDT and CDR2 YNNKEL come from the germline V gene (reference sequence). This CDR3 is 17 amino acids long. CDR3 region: CASSQDIAGDTFYEQYF. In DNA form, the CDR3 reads TGTGCCAGCAGCCAAGATATAGCGGGGGATACTTTCTACGAGCAGTACTTC.

In nucleotides, the CDR3 is TGTGCCAGCAGCGGGACGGGGGGGTATTACACTGAAGCTTTCTTT. It yields the protein CASSGTGGYYTEAFF. The chain is built from TRBV5-6 and TRBJ1-1; D is perhaps TRBD1 (5 bases). CDR3 length equals 15 residues. Germline values: CDR1 SGHDT, CDR2 YYEEEE. Trimming stripped 4 bases from V and 3 bases from J, with 16 bases between.

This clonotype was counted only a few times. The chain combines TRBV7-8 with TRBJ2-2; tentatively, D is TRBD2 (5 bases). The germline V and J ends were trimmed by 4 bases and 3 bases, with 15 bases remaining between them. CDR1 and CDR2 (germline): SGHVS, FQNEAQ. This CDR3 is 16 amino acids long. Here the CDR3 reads CASSYLVRGDTGELFF. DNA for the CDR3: TGTGCCAGCAGCTACTTAGTTCGGGGTGACACCGGGGAGCTGTTTTTT.

The CDR3 is CASSYSQATDTQYF. The CDR3 nucleotides are TGTGCCAGCAGTTACTCGCAGGCCACAGATACGCAGTATTTT. V gene TRBV6-6 combines with J gene TRBJ2-3; D call uncertain. Trimming took off 0 bases at V and 2 bases at J, with 6 bases between the two ends. The length of the CDR3 is 14 residues. CDR1 and CDR2 from the germline V gene are MNHNY and SVGAGI (reference sequence).

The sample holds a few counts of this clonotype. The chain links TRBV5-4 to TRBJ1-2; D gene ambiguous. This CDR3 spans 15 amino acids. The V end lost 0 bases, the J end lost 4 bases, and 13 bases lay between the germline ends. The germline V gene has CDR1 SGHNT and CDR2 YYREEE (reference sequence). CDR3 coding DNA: TGTGCCAGCAGCTTGGAGAGCAGCCCTTCCTATGGCTACACCTTC. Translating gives CASSLESSPSYGYTF.

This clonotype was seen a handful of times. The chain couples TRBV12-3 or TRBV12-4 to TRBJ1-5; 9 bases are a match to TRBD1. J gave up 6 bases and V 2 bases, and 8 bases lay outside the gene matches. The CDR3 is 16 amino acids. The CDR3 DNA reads TGTGCCAGCAGTTTAAAAAGGGGGACAGGGATTCAGCCCCAGCATTTT. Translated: CASSLKRGTGIQPQHF.

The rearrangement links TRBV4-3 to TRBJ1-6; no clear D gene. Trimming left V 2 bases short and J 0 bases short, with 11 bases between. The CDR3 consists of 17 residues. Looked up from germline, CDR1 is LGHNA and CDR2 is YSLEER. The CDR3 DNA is TGCGCCAGCAGCCAACGTCCCGAGAGCTCCTATAATTCACCCCTCCACTTT. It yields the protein CASSQRPESSYNSPLHF.

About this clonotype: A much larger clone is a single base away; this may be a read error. In DNA, the CDR3 is TGCGCCAGCAGACCGGGACAAGAGACCCAGTACTTC. Protein sequence: CASRPGQETQYF. The V and J genes are TRBV5-1 and TRBJ2-5; possibly TRBD2 for D (5 bases). V was cut by 5 bases and J by 2 bases, with 7 bases left in between. Germline loops: CDR1 SGHRS, CDR2 YFSETQ. This CDR3 comprises 12 residues.

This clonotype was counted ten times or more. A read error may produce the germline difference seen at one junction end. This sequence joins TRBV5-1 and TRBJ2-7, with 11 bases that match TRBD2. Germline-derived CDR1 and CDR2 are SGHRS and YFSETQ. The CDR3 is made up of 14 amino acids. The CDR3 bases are TGTGCCAGCAGTCTTAGCGGGGGGGCCTACGAGCAGTACTTC. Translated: CASSLSGGAYEQYF.

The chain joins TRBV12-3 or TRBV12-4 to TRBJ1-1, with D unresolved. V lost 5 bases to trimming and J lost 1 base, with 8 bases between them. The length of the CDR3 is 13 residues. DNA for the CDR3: TGTGCCAGCAGTACTTATTCGAACACTGAAGCTTTCTTT. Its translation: CASSTYSNTEAFF.

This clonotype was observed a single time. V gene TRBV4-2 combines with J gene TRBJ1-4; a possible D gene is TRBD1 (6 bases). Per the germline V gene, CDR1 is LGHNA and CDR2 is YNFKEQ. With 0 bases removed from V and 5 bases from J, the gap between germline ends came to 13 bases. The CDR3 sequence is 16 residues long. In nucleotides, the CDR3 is TGTGCCAGCAGCCAAGATCGGGGGGCCGGCAATGAAAAACTGTTTTTT. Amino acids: CASSQDRGAGNEKLFF.

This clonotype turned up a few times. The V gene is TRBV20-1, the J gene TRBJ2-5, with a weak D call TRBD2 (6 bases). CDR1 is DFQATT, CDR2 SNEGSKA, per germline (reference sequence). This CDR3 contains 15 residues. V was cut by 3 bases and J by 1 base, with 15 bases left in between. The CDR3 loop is CSASPLIAAQETQYF. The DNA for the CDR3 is TGCAGTGCTAGTCCCCTGATAGCGGCCCAAGAGACCCAGTACTTC.

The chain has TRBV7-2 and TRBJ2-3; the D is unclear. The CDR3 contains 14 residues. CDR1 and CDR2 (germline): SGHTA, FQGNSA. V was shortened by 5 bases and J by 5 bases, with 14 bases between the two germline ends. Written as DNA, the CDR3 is TGTGCCAGCAGCGCTTCCGGGCCTGGAGATACGCAGTATTTT. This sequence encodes CASSASGPGDTQYF. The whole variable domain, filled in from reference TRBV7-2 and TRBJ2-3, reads GAGVSQSPSNKVTEKGKDVELRCDPISGHTALYWYRQSLGQGLEFLIYFQGNSAPDKSGLPSDRFSAERTGGSVSTLTIQRTQQEDSAVYLCASSASGPGDTQYFGPGTRLTVL.

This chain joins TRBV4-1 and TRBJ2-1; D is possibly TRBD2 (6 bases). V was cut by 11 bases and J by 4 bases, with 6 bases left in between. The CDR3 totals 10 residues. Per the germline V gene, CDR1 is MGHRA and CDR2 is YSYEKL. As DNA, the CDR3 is TGCGCCGCGGGGTACAATGAGCAGTTCTTC. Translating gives CAAGYNEQFF.

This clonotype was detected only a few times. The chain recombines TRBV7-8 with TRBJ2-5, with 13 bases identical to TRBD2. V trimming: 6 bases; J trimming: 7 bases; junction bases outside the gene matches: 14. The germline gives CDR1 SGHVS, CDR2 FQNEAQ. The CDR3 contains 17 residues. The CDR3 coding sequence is TGTGCCAGCAGATCTACCGGGACTAGCGGGATTGGAGGGACCCAGTACTTC. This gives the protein CASRSTGTSGIGGTQYF.

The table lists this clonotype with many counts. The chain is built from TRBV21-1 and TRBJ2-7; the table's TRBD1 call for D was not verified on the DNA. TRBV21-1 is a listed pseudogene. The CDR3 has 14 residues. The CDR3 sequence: CASSGDRQSYEQYF. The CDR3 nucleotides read TGTGCCAGCAGCGGGGACAGGCAGTCCTACGAGCAGTACTTC.

The CDR3 reads CASSEGTGGNSPLHF. DNA of the CDR3: TGTGCCAGCAGTGAGGGGACAGGGGGCAATTCACCCCTCCACTTT. This chain links TRBV25-1 with TRBJ1-6; 12 nucleotides match TRBD1. The CDR3 is 15 amino acids. V lost 3 bases, J lost 7 bases, and 1 base stayed unmatched. The germline CDR1 and CDR2 sequences are MGHDK and SYGVNS.

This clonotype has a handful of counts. Written as DNA, the CDR3 is TGTGCCAGCAGTTCCGGGGGCCCCATCTTGTTCGATACGCAGTATTTT. Translation: CASSSGGPILFDTQYF. The chain links TRBV6-5 to TRBJ2-3, with D perhaps being TRBD1 or TRBD2 (6 bases each). CDR1 is MNHEY and CDR2 is SVGAGI in the germline V gene. This CDR3 comprises 16 residues. The ends were cut back, 4 bases at V and 6 bases at J, with 20 bases in the middle.

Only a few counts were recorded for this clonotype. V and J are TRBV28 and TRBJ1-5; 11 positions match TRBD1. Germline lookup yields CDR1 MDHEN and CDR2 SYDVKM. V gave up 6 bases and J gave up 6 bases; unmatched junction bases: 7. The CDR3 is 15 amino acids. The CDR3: CASRTGQGASQPQHF. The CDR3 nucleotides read TGTGCCAGCAGGACAGGACAGGGGGCGAGTCAGCCCCAGCATTTT.

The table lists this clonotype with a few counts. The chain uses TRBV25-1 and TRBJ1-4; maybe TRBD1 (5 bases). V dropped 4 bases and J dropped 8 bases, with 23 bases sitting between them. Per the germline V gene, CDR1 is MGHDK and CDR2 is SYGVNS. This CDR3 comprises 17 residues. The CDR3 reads CASSGTGTPGRREKLFF. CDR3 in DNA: TGTGCCAGCAGTGGTACCGGGACGCCGGGAAGGAGGGAAAAACTGTTTTTT.

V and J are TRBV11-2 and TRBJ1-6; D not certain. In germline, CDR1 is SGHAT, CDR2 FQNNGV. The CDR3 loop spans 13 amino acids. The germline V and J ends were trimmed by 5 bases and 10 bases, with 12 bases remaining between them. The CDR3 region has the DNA TGTGCCAGCAGCCCGCACCCACCCTCACCCCTCCACTTT. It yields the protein CASSPHPPSPLHF. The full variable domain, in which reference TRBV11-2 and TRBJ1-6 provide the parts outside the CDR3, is EAGVAQSPRYKIIEKRQSVAFWCNPISGHATLYWYQQILGQGPKLLIQFQNNGVVDDSQLPKDRFSAERLKGVDSTLKIQPAKLEDSAVYLCASSPHPPSPLHFGNGTRLTVT.

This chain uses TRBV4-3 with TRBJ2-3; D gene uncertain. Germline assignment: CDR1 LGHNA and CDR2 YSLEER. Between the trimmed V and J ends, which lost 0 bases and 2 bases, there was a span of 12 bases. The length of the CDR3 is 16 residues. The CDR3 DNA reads TGCGCCAGCAGCCAAGATGAGCTAGTCAACACAGATACGCAGTATTTT. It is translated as CASSQDELVNTDTQYF.

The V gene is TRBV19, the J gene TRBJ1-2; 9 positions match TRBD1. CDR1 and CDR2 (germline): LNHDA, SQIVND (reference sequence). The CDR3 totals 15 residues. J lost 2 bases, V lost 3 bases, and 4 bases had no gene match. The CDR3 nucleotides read TGTGCCAGTAGTATTCGGGGGACAGGGAACTATGGCTACACCTTC. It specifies CASSIRGTGNYGYTF.

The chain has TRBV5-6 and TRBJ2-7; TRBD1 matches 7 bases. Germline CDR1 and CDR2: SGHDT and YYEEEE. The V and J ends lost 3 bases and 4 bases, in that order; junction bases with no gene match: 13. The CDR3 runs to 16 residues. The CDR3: CASSYVVPGQKYEQYV. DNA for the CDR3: TGTGCCAGCAGCTATGTAGTACCGGGACAGAAATACGAGCAGTACGTC.